One T cell receptor (beta chain) is described in this entry. This entry comes from a study of technical replicates of blood from several donors. Method: immunoSEQ multiplex PCR; TCRdb's copy keeps in-frame clones and lacks some. The sample has over 50,000 clones; around 87% are singletons. The TCR sequence derives from a human donor in good health. Some clones in this sample may be carry-over from other donors' samples. Material for sequencing was PBMCs.

The CDR3 spells CASSTGVINYGYTF. CDR3 nucleotides: TGTGCCAGTAGTACAGGGGTAATTAACTATGGCTACACCTTC. The V gene is TRBV19, the J gene TRBJ1-2; D may be TRBD1 (6 bases). Trimming removed 4 bases from V and 1 base from J, with 10 bases in between. Germline CDR1 and CDR2: LNHDA and SQIVND (reference sequence). This CDR3 is built from 14 residues.